This entry features one T cell receptor beta chain sequence. Additional DNA sequences in this sample encode the identical CDR3. This record belongs to a study of blood T cell repertoires in COVID-19. Study background: COVID-19 samples, acute and convalescent, were from the United States, Italy and Spain. T cells, B-cell-depleted T cells, or PBMCs supplied cDNA or gDNA.

Source study methods: Amplification with reference gene primers provided the estimates of nucleated cell counts. Generated by immunoSEQ multiplex PCR, the TCRdb table keeps only in-frame clones and is missing some. The DNA was the basis for D and trimming; V, J and clone size are from that table. In the table there are fewer than 150,000 clones, about 80% of which are singletons. Sequences were obtained from peripheral blood. The source of this sequence is a woman older than 75 in a cohort sampled during active or convalescent COVID-19.

The CDR3 sequence is CASSLGGTDTQYF. DNA for the CDR3: TGCGCCAGCAGCCTCGGGGGCACAGATACGCAGTATTTT. The chain is built from TRBV5-1 and TRBJ2-3; tentative D call: TRBD2 (5 bases). Between the trimmed V and J ends, which lost 4 bases and 1 base, there was a span of 7 bases. The CDR3 has 13 residues. Germline V gene sequence: CDR1 SGHRS, CDR2 YFSETQ.